The rows below give T cell receptor beta chains drawn from one sample of a study of neurological immune-mediated disorders. Via MiXCR, TCRdb re-called the 5' RACE reads, giving one row per CDR3 protein. This repertoire shows 45,000 to 50,000 distinct CDR3 sequences, roughly 4% found once; its top ten account for roughly 6%. Sequenced sample: PBMCs. These TCRs come from a woman between 55 and 75 years old with multiple sclerosis. The CDR3 runs from the conserved cysteine through the conserved F or W. D genes are given only for firm matches. The listing skips clone size in some rows; elsewhere it reads once, few, many or a size class.

>TRBV4-1|many|TRBJ2-5|NA
CASSQSGVPYQETQYF
TGCGCCAGCAGCCAGTCAGGCGTGCCGTACCAAGAGACCCAGTACTTC
>TRBV5-1|NA|TRBJ2-5|NA
CASSPGVGETQYF
TGCGCCAGCAGCCCAGGGGTTGGAGAGACCCAGTACTTC
>TRBV4-3|many|TRBJ2-3|NA
CASSTRDSADTQYF
TGCGCCAGCAGCACCCGGGATAGTGCAGATACGCAGTATTTT
>TRBV10-3|many|TRBJ2-5|NA
CAISEIGGSETQYF
TGTGCCATCAGTGAAATTGGAGGGTCGGAGACCCAGTACTTC
>TRBV20-1|many|TRBJ2-3|TRBD2
CSARETSDANTQYF
TGCAGTGCTAGAGAGACTAGCGACGCAAATACGCAGTATTTT
>TRBV11-2|few|TRBJ2-3|TRBD2
CASTREGDTQYF
TGTGCCAGCACCCGGGAGGGGGATACGCAGTATTTT
>TRBV5-1|many|TRBJ2-2|TRBD2
CASSGTMNTGELFF
TGCGCCAGCTCCGGGACTATGAACACCGGGGAGCTGTTTTTT
>TRBV12-3/TRBV12-4|few|TRBJ2-3|TRBD2
CASSLSGDTDTQYF
TGTGCCAGCAGTTTAAGCGGGGACACAGATACGCAGTATTTT
>TRBV28|few|TRBJ1-5|TRBD1
CASSLGSGGLNQPQNF
TGTGCCAGCAGTTTAGGGTCAGGGGGGCTCAATCAGCCCCAGAATTTT
>TRBV7-9|many|TRBJ2-1|TRBD2
CASSQTSGIYNEQFF
TGTGCCAGCAGCCAGACTAGCGGGATTTACAATGAGCAGTTCTTC